This entry features one T cell receptor beta chain sequence. Its matching antigen is unknown. The data are from a study of OX40 agonist ivuxolimab in advanced cancers. Study overall: Among those treated, three patients had partial responses, one with hepatocellular carcinoma and two with cutaneous melanoma. Overall study results and limits: At 0.1 to 3.0 mg/kg, CD4+ and CD8+ blood T cells expanded clonally by week 6. There were also nonresponders showing low normalized T-cell clonal expansion.

The data were produced by immunoSEQ multiplex PCR, yet TCRdb's version contains in-frame clones alone and is incomplete. The sample has some 77,000 clones, about 90% seen once. Germline-derived CDR1 and CDR2 are MGHRA and YSYEKL. This CDR3 has 15 amino acids. Trimming removed 4 bases at V and 0 bases at J, with 13 bases between. The receptor was derived from an adult with an advanced solid tumor such as melanoma, head and neck, liver or kidney cancer. The sequencing here drew on CD4+ or CD8+ T cells sorted from blood, taken in a trial of the OX40 agonist ivuxolimab. This chain uses TRBV4-1 with TRBJ2-7; the D gene is possibly TRBD2 (5 bases). The CDR3 region is CASSPLGDGSYEQYF. The CDR3 nucleotides read TGCGCCAGCAGCCCACTAGGTGACGGCTCCTACGAGCAGTACTTC.